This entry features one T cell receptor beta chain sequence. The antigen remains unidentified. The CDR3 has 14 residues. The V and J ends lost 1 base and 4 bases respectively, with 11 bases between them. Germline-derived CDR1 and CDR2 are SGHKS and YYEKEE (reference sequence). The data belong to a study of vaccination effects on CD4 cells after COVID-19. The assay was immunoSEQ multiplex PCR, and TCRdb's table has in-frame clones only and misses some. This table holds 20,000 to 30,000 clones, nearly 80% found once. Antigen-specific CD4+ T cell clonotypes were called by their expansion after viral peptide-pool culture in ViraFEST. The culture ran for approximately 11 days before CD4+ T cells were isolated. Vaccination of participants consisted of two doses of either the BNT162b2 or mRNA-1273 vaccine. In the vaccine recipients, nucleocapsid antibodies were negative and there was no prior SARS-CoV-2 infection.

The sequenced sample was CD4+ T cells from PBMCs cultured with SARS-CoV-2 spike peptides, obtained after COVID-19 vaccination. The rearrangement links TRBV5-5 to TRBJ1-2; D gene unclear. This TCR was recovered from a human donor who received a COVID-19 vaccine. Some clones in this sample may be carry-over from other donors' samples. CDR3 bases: TGTGCCAGCAGCTTGACCCTCGGCGGCTATGGCTACACCTTC. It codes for CASSLTLGGYGYTF.